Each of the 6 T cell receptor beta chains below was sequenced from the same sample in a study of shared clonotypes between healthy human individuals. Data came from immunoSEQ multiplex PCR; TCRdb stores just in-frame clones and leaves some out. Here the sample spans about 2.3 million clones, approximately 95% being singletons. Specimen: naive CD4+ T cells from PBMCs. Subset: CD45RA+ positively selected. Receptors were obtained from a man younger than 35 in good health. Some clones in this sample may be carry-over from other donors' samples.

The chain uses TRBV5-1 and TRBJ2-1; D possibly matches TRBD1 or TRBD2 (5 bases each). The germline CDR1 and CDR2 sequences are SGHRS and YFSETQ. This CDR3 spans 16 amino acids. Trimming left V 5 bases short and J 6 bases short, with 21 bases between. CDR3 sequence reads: CASSSEGLTHPNEQFF. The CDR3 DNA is TGCGCCAGCAGTTCTGAGGGGCTCACTCACCCCAATGAGCAGTTCTTC.

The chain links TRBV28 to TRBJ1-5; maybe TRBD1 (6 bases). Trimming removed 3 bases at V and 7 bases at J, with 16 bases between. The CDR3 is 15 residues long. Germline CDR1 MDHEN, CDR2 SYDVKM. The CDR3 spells CASSFSGGGAQPQHF. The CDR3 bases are TGTGCCAGCAGTTTCAGTGGTGGGGGGGCCCAGCCCCAGCATTTT.

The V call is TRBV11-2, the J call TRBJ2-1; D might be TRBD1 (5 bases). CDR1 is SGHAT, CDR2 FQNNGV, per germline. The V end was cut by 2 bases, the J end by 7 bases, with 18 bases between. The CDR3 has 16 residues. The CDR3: CASSLRRQGVHNEQFF. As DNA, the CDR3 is TGTGCCAGCAGCTTAAGACGCCAGGGTGTGCATAATGAGCAGTTCTTC. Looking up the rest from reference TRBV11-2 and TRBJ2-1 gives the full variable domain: EAGVAQSPRYKIIEKRQSVAFWCNPISGHATLYWYQQILGQGPKLLIQFQNNGVVDDSQLPKDRFSAERLKGVDSTLKIQPAKLEDSAVYLCASSLRRQGVHNEQFFGPGTRLTVL.

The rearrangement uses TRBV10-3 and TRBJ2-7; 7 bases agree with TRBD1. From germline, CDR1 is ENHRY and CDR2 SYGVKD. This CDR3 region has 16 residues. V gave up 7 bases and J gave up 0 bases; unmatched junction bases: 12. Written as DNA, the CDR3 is TGTGCCATCACCCTGGCCGGGACAGATAGCTCCTACGAGCAGTACTTC. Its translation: CAITLAGTDSSYEQYF.

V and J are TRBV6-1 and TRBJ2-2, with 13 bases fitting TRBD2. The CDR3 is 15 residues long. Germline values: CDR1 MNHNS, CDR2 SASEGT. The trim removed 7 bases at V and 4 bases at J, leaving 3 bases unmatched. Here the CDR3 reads CASTRLAGGTGELFF. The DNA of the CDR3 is TGTGCCAGCACCAGACTAGCGGGAGGCACCGGGGAGCTGTTTTTT.

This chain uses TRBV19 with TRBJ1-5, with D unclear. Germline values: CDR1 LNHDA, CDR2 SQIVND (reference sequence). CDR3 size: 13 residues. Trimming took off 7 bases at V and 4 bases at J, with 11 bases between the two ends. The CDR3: CASKLSTNQPQHF. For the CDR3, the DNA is TGTGCCAGTAAGCTCAGTACTAATCAGCCCCAGCATTTT.